Listed below are T cell receptor beta chains from one sample, sequenced in a study of T cell responses to AZD1222 COVID-19 vaccine. The table came from immunoSEQ multiplex PCR; TCRdb's copy has only in-frame clones and leaves some out. The sample holds 130,000 or so clones, approximately 95% seen once. The sequencing here drew on peripheral blood, taken on day 0 of MenACWY control vaccination. These receptor sequences come from an adult in good health. The CDR3 runs from the conserved cysteine through the conserved F or W. The order of the fields is D gene, V gene, clone size, J gene, CDR3 DNA, CDR3 protein. A D gene is named only where the DNA matches it firmly. Part of the rows lack a size; the others show once, few, many or a class for expanded clones.

>TRBD1|TRBV29-1|NA|TRBJ2-6
TGCAGCGTTGAAACAGGGGCCTCTGGGGCCAACGTCCTGACTTTC
CSVETGASGANVLTF
>TRBD1|TRBV3-1/TRBV3-2|NA|TRBJ1-6
TGTGCCAGCAGCCAGTGGACAGGGGGCTCTAATTCACCCCTCCACTTT
CASSQWTGGSNSPLHF
>TRBD1|TRBV10-2|NA|TRBJ1-5
TGCGCCAGCACACAGGGGGATCAGCCCCAGCATTTT
CASTQGDQPQHF
>NA|TRBV7-9|once|TRBJ1-5
TGTGCCAGCAGCTTAGGGGGGGTGAGCAATCAGCCCCAGCATTTT
CASSLGGVSNQPQHF
>TRBD1|TRBV2|NA|TRBJ1-4
TGTGCCAGCAGTCTACAGGGGCCGCATGAAAAACTGTTTTTT
CASSLQGPHEKLFF
>NA|TRBV12-5|NA|TRBJ1-2
TGTGCTAGTGGTTTGGTATACGGTGGCTACACCTTC
CASGLVYGGYTF
>NA|TRBV7-2|NA|TRBJ2-2
TGTGCCAGCAGCTTGTACAGGGAAAAAACCGGGGAGCTGTTTTTT
CASSLYREKTGELFF
>NA|TRBV28|NA|TRBJ2-1
TGTGCCAGCAGTTTCCACGGGACGGACCCCTACAATGAGCAGTTCTTC
CASSFHGTDPYNEQFF
>NA|TRBV28|NA|TRBJ1-3
TGTGCCAGCAGTCCACTGCGTACCGGGAACACCATATATTTT
CASSPLRTGNTIYF
>TRBD2|TRBV6-4|NA|TRBJ2-3
TGTGCCAGCAGTGACAAGGCTAGCGGGGGCACAGATACGCAGTATTTT
CASSDKASGGTDTQYF
>NA|TRBV5-6|NA|TRBJ1-3
TGTGCCAGCAGCTTGGGTTTCAGGGCCGGAAACACCATATATTTT
CASSLGFRAGNTIYF
>NA|TRBV4-1|once|TRBJ1-2
TGCGCCAGCAGCCAAGGGGGGGCAGGGTATGGCTACACCTTC
CASSQGGAGYGYTF
>TRBD1|TRBV5-5|NA|TRBJ2-5
TGTGCCAGCAGCTTGGCCGTAACAGGGGGCAGGGAGACCCAGTACTTC
CASSLAVTGGRETQYF
>TRBD2|TRBV6-4|NA|TRBJ2-7
TGTGCCAGCAGTCCACTAGCGGCCGGGACGGACGAGCAGTACTTC
CASSPLAAGTDEQYF
>NA|TRBV9|once|TRBJ1-3
TGTGCCAGCAGCGTTCAGACCGGGGCCGATCGCCTTAGGTCTGGAAACACCATATATTTT
CASSVQTGADRLRSGNTIYF
>NA|TRBV5-6|few|TRBJ1-1
TGTGCCAGCAGTCTTACTACTGTTCCCTCGCGGGCTTTCTTT
CASSLTTVPSRAFF
>NA|TRBV19|NA|TRBJ1-3
TGTGCCAGTAGTATCCTCCCCGGCAGGGGCTCTGGAAACACCATATATTTT
CASSILPGRGSGNTIYF
>NA|TRBV4-2|NA|TRBJ1-1
TGTGCCAGCAGCCAAGACCCTCTCGGGAGGAAAGCTTTCTTT
CASSQDPLGRKAFF
>TRBD2|TRBV7-2|NA|TRBJ2-5
TGTGCCAGCAGCCCGGGACTAGCGGGGGGGCAAGAGACCCAGTACTTC
CASSPGLAGGQETQYF
>NA|TRBV7-9|NA|TRBJ2-3
TGTGCCAGCAGCTTAAGTCAGCCCGGAGATACGCAGTATTTT
CASSLSQPGDTQYF
>NA|TRBV11-1|NA|TRBJ2-5
TGTGCCAGCAGCTTAGCGAGGATTCGGGAAGAGACCCAGTACTTC
CASSLARIREETQYF
>NA|TRBV4-1|NA|TRBJ1-1
TGCGCCAGCAGCCAAGATAGGCCCCACACTGAAGCTTTCTTT
CASSQDRPHTEAFF
>TRBD1|TRBV5-1|NA|TRBJ1-3
TGCGCCAGCAGCCGGGACAGACTCTCTGGAAACACCATATATTTT
CASSRDRLSGNTIYF
>NA|TRBV7-2|NA|TRBJ1-1
TGTGCCAGCAGCTTAGGAAATCGGAAAACGAACACTGAAGCTTTCTTT
CASSLGNRKTNTEAFF
>NA|TRBV7-9|NA|TRBJ1-4
TGTGCCAGCAGCTCCAGCCCCGGACAGCCCTGGAGGAACCTGTTTTTT
CASSSSPGQPWRNLFF
>NA|TRBV10-3|NA|TRBJ1-4
TGTGCCATCAGTCCGGGGGAGGGTTCTAATGAAAAACTGTTTTTT
CAISPGEGSNEKLFF
>TRBD2|TRBV9|once|TRBJ2-1
TGTGCCAGCAGCCCCGGGAGGGAGGCCTCCTACAATGAGCAGTTCTTC
CASSPGREASYNEQFF
>NA|TRBV25-1|NA|TRBJ2-2
TGTGCCAGCAGTGAATGGGGTGACAGCACCGGGGAGCTGTTTTTT
CASSEWGDSTGELFF
>NA|TRBV5-4|NA|TRBJ1-1
TGTGCCAGCAGCCCCCCTATTGCAGAGACTAACACTGAAGCTTTCTTT
CASSPPIAETNTEAFF
>NA|TRBV5-4|once|TRBJ1-6
TGTGCCAGCAGCCCGAGGGGACCTAAGGGACCTAATTCACCCCTCCACTTT
CASSPRGPKGPNSPLHF
>NA|TRBV19|NA|TRBJ1-1
TGTGCCAGTAGTATAGGGGATAGGGACACTGAAGCTTTCTTT
CASSIGDRDTEAFF
>NA|TRBV5-1|NA|TRBJ2-7
TGCGCCAGCAGCTTGGGAAGGAGGGGGCCGCACAACGAGCAGTACTTC
CASSLGRRGPHNEQYF
>TRBD1|TRBV7-9|NA|TRBJ2-3
TGTGCCAGCAGCTTACAGGACAGGGTATGGACAGATACGCAGTATTTT
CASSLQDRVWTDTQYF
>NA|TRBV12-5|NA|TRBJ1-5
TGTGCTAGTGGTTTGGTGGGTGACAGGAGGGGGAATCAGCCCCAGCATTTT
CASGLVGDRRGNQPQHF
>NA|TRBV6-5|once|TRBJ1-5
TGTGCCAGCAGTTCAACAGGGTTTAGCAATCAGCCCCAGCATTTT
CASSSTGFSNQPQHF
>TRBD2|TRBV28|NA|TRBJ2-7
TGTGCCAGCAGTTCCGGGACGGGGGGCGAGCAGTACTTC
CASSSGTGGEQYF
>TRBD2|TRBV6-5|NA|TRBJ2-2
TGTGCCAGCAGTTATTTCGGACTAGTCTCCGGGGAGCTGTTTTTT
CASSYFGLVSGELFF
>TRBD1|TRBV5-6|NA|TRBJ2-6
TGTGCCAGCAGCACAGGGACAGCCTCTGGGGCCAACGTCCTGACTTTC
CASSTGTASGANVLTF
>NA|TRBV5-4|few|TRBJ1-3
TGTGCCAGCAGCCAAGCCGGGACACGCTCTGGAAACACCATATATTTT
CASSQAGTRSGNTIYF
>TRBD1|TRBV25-1|NA|TRBJ1-4
TGTGCCAGCACCGGGACAGGGTACGAAAAACTGTTTTTT
CASTGTGYEKLFF
>TRBD2|TRBV4-3|NA|TRBJ2-2
TGCGCCAGCAGCCAAGGACTAGCGGGGCTCACCGGGGAGCTGTTTTTT
CASSQGLAGLTGELFF
>NA|TRBV29-1|NA|TRBJ1-2
TGCAGCGGGACCTTGTTGGGTTTGGGTGGCTACACCTTC
CSGTLLGLGGYTF
>NA|TRBV10-3|NA|TRBJ1-1
TGTGCCATCAGTGAGTCGCGGGGGGCGGACACTGAAGCTTTCTTT
CAISESRGADTEAFF
>NA|TRBV4-3|NA|TRBJ1-1
TGCGCCAGCAGCCAAAATGGGGGGAACACTGAAGCTTTCTTT
CASSQNGGNTEAFF
>NA|TRBV5-1|NA|TRBJ2-2
TGCGCCAGCAGCTTGGGACCTACTACCGGGGAGCTGTTTTTT
CASSLGPTTGELFF
>NA|TRBV5-6|NA|TRBJ1-2
TGTGCCAGCAGCCCCCGTGCTTGGGGTTCCTATGGCTACACCTTC
CASSPRAWGSYGYTF
>NA|TRBV4-1|NA|TRBJ1-5
TGCGCCAGCAGCCAGGGTAGCAATCAGCCCCAGCATTTT
CASSQGSNQPQHF
>TRBD1|TRBV5-1|NA|TRBJ1-4
TGCGCCAGCAGCCGGGACAGACCTAATGAAAAACTGTTTTTT
CASSRDRPNEKLFF
>TRBD1|TRBV7-9|NA|TRBJ2-2
TGTGCCAGCAGCTTATTCGCAGGGGGCCGTGCGAACACCGGGGAGCTGTTTTTT
CASSLFAGGRANTGELFF
>NA|TRBV11-2|NA|TRBJ2-5
TGTGCCAGCAGTCCTTTCCGCAGGAGGCAAGAGACCCAGTACTTC
CASSPFRRRQETQYF